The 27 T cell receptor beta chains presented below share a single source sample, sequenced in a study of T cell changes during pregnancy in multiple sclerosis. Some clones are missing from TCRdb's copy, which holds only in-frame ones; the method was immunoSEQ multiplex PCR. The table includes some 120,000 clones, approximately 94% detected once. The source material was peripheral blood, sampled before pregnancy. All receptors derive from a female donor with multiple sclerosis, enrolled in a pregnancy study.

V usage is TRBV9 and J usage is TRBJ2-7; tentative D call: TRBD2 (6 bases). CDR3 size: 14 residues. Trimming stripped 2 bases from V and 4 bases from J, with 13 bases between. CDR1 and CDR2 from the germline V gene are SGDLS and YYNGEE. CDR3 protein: CASSVGDSLYEQYF. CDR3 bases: TGTGCCAGCAGCGTCGGGGACTCACTTTACGAGCAGTACTTC. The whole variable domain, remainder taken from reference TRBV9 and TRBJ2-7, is DSGVTQTPKHLITATGQRVTLRCSPRSGDLSVYWYQQSLDQGLQFLIQYYNGEERAKGNILERFSAQQFPDLHSELNLSSLELGDSALYFCASSVGDSLYEQYFGPGTRLTVT.

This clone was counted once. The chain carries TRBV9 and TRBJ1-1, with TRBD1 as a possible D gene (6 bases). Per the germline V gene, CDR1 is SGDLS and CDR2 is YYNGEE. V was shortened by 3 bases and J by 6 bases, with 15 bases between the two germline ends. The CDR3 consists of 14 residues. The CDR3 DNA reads TGTGCCAGCAGCGCATCTGGGGGGGGCTCTGAAGCTTTCTTT. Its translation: CASSASGGGSEAFF. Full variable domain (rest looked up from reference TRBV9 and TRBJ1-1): DSGVTQTPKHLITATGQRVTLRCSPRSGDLSVYWYQQSLDQGLQFLIQYYNGEERAKGNILERFSAQQFPDLHSELNLSSLELGDSALYFCASSASGGGSEAFFGQGTRLTVV.

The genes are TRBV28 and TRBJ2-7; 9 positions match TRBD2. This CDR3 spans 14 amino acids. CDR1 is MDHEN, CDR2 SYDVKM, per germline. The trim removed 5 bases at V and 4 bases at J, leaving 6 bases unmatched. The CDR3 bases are TGTGCCAGCAGTGTTAGCGGGAGTGGATACGAGCAGTACTTC. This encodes CASSVSGSGYEQYF.

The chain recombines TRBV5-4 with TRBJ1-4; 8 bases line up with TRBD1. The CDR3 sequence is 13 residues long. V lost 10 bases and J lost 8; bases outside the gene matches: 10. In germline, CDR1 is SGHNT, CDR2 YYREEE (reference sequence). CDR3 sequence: CAFQNRGREKLFF. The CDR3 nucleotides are TGTGCCTTTCAAAACAGGGGGAGAGAAAAACTGTTTTTT.

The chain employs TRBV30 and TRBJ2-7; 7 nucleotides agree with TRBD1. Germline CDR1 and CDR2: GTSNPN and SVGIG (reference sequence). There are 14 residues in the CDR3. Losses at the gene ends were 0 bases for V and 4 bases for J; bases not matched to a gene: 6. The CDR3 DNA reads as TGTGCCTGGAGTGTCCTGGGCAGGGGGTACGAGCAGTACTTC. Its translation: CAWSVLGRGYEQYF.

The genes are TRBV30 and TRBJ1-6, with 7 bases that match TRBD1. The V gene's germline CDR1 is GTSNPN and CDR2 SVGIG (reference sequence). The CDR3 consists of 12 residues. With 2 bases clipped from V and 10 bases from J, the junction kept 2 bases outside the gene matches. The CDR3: CAWSPGGSPLHF. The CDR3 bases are TGTGCCTGGAGTCCAGGGGGATCACCCCTCCACTTT.

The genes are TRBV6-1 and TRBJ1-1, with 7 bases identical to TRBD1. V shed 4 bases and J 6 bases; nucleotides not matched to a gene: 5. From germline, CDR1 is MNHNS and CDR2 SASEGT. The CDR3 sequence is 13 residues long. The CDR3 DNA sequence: TGTGCCAGCAGTGTCGTGACAGGGCCTGAAGCTTTCTTT. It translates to CASSVVTGPEAFF.

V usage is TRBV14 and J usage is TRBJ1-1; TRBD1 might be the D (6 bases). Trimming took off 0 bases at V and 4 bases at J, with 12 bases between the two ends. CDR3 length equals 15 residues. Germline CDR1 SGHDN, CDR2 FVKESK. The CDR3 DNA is TGTGCCAGCAGCCAAGAAACAGGGCTTGGCACTGAAGCTTTCTTT. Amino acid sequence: CASSQETGLGTEAFF. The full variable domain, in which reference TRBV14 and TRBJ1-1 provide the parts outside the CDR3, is EAGVTQFPSHSVIEKGQTVTLRCDPISGHDNLYWYRRVMGKEIKFLLHFVKESKQDESGMPNNRFLAERTGGTYSTLKVQPAELEDSGVYFCASSQETGLGTEAFFGQGTRLTVV.

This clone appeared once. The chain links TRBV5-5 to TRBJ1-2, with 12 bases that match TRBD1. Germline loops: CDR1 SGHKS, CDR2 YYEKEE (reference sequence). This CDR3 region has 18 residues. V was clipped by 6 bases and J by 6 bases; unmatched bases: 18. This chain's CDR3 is CASTFGTGGGFGGNGYTF. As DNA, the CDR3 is TGTGCCAGCACATTTGGGACAGGGGGCGGATTTGGGGGGAATGGCTACACCTTC. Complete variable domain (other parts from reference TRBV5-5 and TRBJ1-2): DAGVTQSPTHLIKTRGQQVTLRCSPISGHKSVSWYQQVLGQGPQFIFQYYEKEERGRGNFPDRFSARQFPNYSSELNVNALLLGDSALYLCASTFGTGGGFGGNGYTFGSGTRLTVV.

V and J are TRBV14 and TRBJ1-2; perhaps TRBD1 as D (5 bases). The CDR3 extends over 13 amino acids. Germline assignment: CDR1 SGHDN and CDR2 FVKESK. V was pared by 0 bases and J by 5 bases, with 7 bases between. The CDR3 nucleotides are TGTGCCAGCAGCCAAGATCAGGGATATGGCTACACCTTC. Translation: CASSQDQGYGYTF.

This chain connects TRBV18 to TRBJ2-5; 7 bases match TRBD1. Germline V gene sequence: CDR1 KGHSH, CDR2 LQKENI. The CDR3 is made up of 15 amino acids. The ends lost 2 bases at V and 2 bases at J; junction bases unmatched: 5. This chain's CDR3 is CASSPNPGQQETQYF. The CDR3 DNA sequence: TGTGCCAGCTCACCAAACCCGGGACAGCAAGAGACCCAGTACTTC.

The CDR3, as DNA: TGTGCCAGCAGTATTGGGCACGAGCAGTACTTC. Its protein product is CASSIGHEQYF. This chain uses TRBV28 with TRBJ2-7, with D unclear. The CDR3 covers 11 residues. V lost 5 bases to trimming and J lost 5 bases, with 7 bases between them. Germline V gene sequence: CDR1 MDHEN, CDR2 SYDVKM.

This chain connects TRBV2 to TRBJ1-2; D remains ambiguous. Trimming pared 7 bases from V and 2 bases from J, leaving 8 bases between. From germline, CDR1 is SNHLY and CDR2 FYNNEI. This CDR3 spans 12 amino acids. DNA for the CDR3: TGTGCCAGCAAGGAGTGGAACTATGGCTACACCTTC. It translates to CASKEWNYGYTF.

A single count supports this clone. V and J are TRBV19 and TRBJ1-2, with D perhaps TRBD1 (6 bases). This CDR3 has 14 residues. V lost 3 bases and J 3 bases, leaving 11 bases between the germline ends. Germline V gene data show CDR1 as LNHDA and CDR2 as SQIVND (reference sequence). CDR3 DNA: TGTGCCAGTAGTATGGTCAGGGGACACTATGGCTACACCTTC. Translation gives CASSMVRGHYGYTF.

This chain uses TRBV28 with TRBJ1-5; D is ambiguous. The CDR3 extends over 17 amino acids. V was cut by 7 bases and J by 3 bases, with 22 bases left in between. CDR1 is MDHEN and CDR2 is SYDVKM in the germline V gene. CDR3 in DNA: TGTGCCAGCAAAAACCCCGGCGGGCAGCCACTCAATCAGCCCCAGCATTTT. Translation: CASKNPGGQPLNQPQHF. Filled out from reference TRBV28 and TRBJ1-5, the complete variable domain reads DVKVTQSSRYLVKRTGEKVFLECVQDMDHENMFWYRQDPGLGLRLIYFSYDVKMKEKGDIPEGYSVSREKKERFSLILESASTNQTSMYLCASKNPGGQPLNQPQHFGDGTRLSIL.

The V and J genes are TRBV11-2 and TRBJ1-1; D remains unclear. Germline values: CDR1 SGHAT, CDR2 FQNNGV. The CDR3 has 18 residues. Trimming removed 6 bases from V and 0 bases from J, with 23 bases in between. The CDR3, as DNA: TGTGCCAGCAGTTCGCCGTCGGTTACAGTGCGTCTGAACACTGAAGCTTTCTTT. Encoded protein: CASSSPSVTVRLNTEAFF.

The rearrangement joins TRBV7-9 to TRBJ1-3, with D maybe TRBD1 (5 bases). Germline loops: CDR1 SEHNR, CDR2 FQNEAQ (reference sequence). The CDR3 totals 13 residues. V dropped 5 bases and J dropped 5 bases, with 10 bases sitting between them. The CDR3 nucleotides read TGTGCCAGCAGCCCCAAGGGGCGAAACACCATATATTTT. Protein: CASSPKGRNTIYF.

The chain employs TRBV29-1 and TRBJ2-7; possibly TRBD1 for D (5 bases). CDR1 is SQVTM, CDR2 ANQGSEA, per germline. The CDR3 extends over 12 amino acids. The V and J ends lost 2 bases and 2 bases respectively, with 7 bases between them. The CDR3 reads CSVEQGPYEQYF. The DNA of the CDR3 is TGCAGCGTTGAACAGGGCCCCTACGAGCAGTACTTC.

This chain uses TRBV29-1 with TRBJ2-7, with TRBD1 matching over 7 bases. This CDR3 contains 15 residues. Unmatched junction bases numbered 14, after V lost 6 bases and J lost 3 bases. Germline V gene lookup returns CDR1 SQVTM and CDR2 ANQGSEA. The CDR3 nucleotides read TGCAGCGTCACTTCTCGGCTGAGGGGGCTCTACGAGCAGTACTTC. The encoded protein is CSVTSRLRGLYEQYF.

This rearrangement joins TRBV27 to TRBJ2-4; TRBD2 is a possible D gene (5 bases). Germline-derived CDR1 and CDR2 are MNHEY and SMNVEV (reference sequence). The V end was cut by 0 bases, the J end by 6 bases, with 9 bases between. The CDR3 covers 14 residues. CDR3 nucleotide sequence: TGTGCCAGCAGTTTATCTTCTAGCCGAAACATTCAGTACTTC. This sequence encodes CASSLSSSRNIQYF.

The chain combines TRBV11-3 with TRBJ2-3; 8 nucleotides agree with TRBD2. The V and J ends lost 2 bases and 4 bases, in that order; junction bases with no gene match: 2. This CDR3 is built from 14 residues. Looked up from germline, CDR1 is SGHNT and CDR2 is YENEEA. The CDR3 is CASSLTSGSDTQYF. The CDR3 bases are TGTGCCAGCAGCTTAACTAGCGGATCAGATACGCAGTATTTT.

For the CDR3, the DNA is TGTGCCTGGGAGACCGGGGGGGCCAGCGCCGGGGAGCTGTTTTTT. It specifies CAWETGGASAGELFF. V usage is TRBV30 and J usage is TRBJ2-2; 8 bases are shared with TRBD2. Germline loops: CDR1 GTSNPN, CDR2 SVGIG (reference sequence). V trimming: 5 bases; J trimming: 6 bases; junction bases outside the gene matches: 11. The CDR3 is made up of 15 amino acids. Supplemented by reference TRBV30 and TRBJ2-2, the full variable domain reads SQTIHQWPATLVQPVGSPLSLECTVEGTSNPNLYWYRQAAGRGLQLLFYSVGIGQISSEVPQNLSASRPQDRQFILSSKKLLLSDSGFYLCAWETGGASAGELFFGEGSRLTVL.

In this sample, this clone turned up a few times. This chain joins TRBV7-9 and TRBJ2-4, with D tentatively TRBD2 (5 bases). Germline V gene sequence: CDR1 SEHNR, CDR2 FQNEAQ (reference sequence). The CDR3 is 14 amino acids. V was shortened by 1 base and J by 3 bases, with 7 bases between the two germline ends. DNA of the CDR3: TGTGCCAGCAGCTTAGGTGGAGGCAAAAACATTCAGTACTTC. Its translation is CASSLGGGKNIQYF. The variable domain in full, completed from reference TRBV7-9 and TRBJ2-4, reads DTGVSQNPRHKITKRGQNVTFRCDPISEHNRLYWYRQTLGQGPEFLTYFQNEAQLEKSRLLSDRFSAERPKGSFSTLEIQRTEQGDSAMYLCASSLGGGKNIQYFGAGTRLSVL.

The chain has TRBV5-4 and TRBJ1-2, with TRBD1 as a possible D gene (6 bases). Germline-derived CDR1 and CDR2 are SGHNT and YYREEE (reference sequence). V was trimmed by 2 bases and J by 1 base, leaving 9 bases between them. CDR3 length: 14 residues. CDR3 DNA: TGTGCCAGCAGCTTACAGGGTATTAACTATGGCTACACCTTC. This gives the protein CASSLQGINYGYTF.

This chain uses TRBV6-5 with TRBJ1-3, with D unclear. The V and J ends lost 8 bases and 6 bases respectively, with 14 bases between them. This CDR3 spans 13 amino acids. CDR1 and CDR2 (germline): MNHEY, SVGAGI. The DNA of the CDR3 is TGTGCCAGCGCGCCCACCCCCATAAACACCATATATTTT. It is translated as CASAPTPINTIYF.

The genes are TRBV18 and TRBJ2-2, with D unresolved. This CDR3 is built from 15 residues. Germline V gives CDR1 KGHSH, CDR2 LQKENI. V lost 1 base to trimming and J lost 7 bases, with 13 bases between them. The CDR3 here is CASSPRASSIGELFF. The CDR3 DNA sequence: TGTGCCAGCTCACCACGGGCCTCCTCCATCGGGGAGCTGTTTTTT.

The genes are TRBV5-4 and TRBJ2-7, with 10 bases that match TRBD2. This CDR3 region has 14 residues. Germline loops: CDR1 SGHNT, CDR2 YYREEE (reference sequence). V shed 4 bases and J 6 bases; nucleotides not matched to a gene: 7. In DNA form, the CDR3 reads TGTGCCAGCAGCGCGCTAGCGGGAGTAGGCGAGCAGTACTTC. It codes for CASSALAGVGEQYF. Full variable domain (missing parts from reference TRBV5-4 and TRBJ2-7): ETGVTQSPTHLIKTRGQQVTLRCSSQSGHNTVSWYQQALGQGPQFIFQYYREEENGRGNFPPRFSGLQFPNYSSELNVNALELDDSALYLCASSALAGVGEQYFGPGTRLTVT.